This T cell receptor beta chain comes out of a study of blood T cell repertoires in COVID-19. Across the study: The samples span acute and convalescent COVID-19 from the United States, Italy and Spain. Nucleic acid was either cDNA or gDNA, and it came from T cells, B-cell-depleted T cells, or PBMCs.

CDR3 length: 14 amino acids. Germline CDR1 is SGHAT and CDR2 is FQNNGV. V lost 0 bases to trimming and J lost 2 bases, with 8 bases between them. In the study's own analysis: Amplifying reference gene primers gave estimates of nucleated cell counts. The protocol was immunoSEQ multiplex PCR, while the TCRdb copy is restricted to in-frame clones and leaves out a portion. V, J and clone size are taken as reported in that table, and D and trimming were inferred from the DNA itself. The sample has some 70,000 clones, 83% seen once. The chain links TRBV11-2 to TRBJ2-7, with D unresolved. This sequence was found in a man aged 50-59 years with active COVID-19. The sample consisted of peripheral blood. The CDR3 loop reads CASSLEIQTYEQYF. The CDR3, as DNA: TGTGCCAGCAGCTTAGAGATACAAACCTACGAGCAGTACTTC.